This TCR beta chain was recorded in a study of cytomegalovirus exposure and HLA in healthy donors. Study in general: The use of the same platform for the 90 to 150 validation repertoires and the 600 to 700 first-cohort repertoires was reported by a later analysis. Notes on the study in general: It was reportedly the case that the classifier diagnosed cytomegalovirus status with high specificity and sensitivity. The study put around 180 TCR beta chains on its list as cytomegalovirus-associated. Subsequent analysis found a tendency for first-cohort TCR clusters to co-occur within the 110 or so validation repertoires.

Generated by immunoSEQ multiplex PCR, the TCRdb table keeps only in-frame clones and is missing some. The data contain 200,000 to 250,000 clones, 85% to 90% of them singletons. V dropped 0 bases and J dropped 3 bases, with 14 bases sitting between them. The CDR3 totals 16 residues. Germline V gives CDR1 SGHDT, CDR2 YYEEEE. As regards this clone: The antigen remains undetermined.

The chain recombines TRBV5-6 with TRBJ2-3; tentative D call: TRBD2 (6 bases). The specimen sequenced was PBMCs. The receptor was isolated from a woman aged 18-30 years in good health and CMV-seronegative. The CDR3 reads CASSLGLTGRTDTQYF. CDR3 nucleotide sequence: TGTGCCAGCAGCTTGGGGCTAACCGGGAGAACAGATACGCAGTATTTT.